This TCR beta chain originates from a study of shared clonotypes between healthy human individuals. Study observations and caveats: Clonotype sharing among donors was expected to depend on sequencing depth.

As regards this clone: No antigen is known for it.

The V end lost 4 bases, the J end lost 11 bases, and 14 bases lay between the germline ends. Germline-derived CDR1 and CDR2 are MNHEY and SVGAGI. The CDR3 has 12 residues. The naive CD8 subset, CD45RO-negative cells positively selected for CCR7, excluded terminally differentiated effector memory CD45RA+ cells. TCRdb keeps only in-frame clones here, not all; method: immunoSEQ multiplex PCR. Here the sample spans some 2 million clones, around 96% being singletons. The specimen was naive CD8+ T cells sorted from blood. The origin of this receptor is a man between 18 and 35 years old in good health. The chain recombines TRBV6-5 with TRBJ1-1, with D tentatively TRBD1 (6 bases). The CDR3 here is CASSFTGKRAFF. The DNA of the CDR3 is TGTGCCAGCAGTTTTACAGGGAAGAGGGCTTTCTTT.